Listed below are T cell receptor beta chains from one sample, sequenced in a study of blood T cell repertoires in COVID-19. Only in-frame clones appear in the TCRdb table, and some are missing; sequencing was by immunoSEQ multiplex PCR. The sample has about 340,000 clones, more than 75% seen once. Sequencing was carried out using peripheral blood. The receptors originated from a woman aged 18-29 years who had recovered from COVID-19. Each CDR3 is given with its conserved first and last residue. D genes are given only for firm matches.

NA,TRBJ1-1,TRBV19,CASRVGGLSTEAFF,TGTGCCAGTAGGGTGGGGGGTTTAAGCACTGAAGCTTTCTTT
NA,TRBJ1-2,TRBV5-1,CASSLAPANYGYTF,TGCGCCAGCAGCTTGGCCCCAGCTAACTATGGCTACACCTTC
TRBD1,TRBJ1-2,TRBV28,CASSPLDRVTYGYTF,TGTGCCAGCAGTCCCTTGGACAGGGTGACGTATGGCTACACCTTC
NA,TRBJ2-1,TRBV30,CAWSKPLAGRIYNEQFF,TGTGCCTGGAGTAAACCCTTGGCGGGTCGAATTTACAATGAGCAGTTCTTC
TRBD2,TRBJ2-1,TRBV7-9,CASSPPLAGVAYNEQFF,TGTGCCAGCAGCCCCCCTCTAGCGGGAGTTGCATACAATGAGCAGTTCTTC
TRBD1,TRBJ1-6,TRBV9,CASSVVGGRSPLHF,TGTGCCAGCAGCGTAGTAGGGGGCAGGTCACCCCTCCACTTT
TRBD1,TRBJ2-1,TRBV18,CASSPTGVLFQFF,TGTGCCAGCTCGCCCACAGGGGTTCTATTCCAGTTCTTC
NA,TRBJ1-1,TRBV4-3,CASSQELGLPGTEAFF,TGCGCCAGCAGCCAAGAGTTGGGGCTGCCAGGCACTGAAGCTTTCTTT
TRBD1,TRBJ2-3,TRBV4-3,CASSQDRDTQYF,TGCGCCAGCAGCCAGGACAGGGATACGCAGTATTTT
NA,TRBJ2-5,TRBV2,CASRQGTYQETQYF,TGTGCCAGCCGGCAGGGAACGTACCAAGAGACCCAGTACTTC
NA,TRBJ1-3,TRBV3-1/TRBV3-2,CASGSGLGGNTIYF,TGTGCCAGCGGATCGGGGTTGGGCGGAAACACCATATATTTT
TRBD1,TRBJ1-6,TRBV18,CASSATGVRNSPLHF,TGTGCCAGCTCAGCAACAGGGGTTCGGAATTCACCCCTCCACTTT
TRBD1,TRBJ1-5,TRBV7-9,CASSLAPGQGVDQPQHF,TGTGCCAGCAGCTTAGCGCCAGGACAGGGGGTGGATCAGCCCCAGCATTTT
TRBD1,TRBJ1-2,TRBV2,CASRQGPNYGYTF,TGTGCCAGCAGACAGGGGCCGAACTATGGCTACACCTTC
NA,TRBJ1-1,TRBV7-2,CASSLVVSVGSMNTEAFF,TGTGCCAGCAGCTTAGTAGTTTCGGTCGGGTCAATGAACACTGAAGCTTTCTTT
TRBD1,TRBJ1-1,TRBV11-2,CASSLGQGVNTEAFF,TGTGCCAGCAGCTTAGGGCAGGGGGTGAACACTGAAGCTTTCTTT
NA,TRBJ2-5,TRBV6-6,CASSLGLGLQETQYF,TGTGCCAGCAGTTTGGGTTTGGGGCTACAAGAGACCCAGTACTTC
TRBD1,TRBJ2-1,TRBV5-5,CASSGGGTEWNEQFF,TGTGCCAGCAGCGGTGGTGGGACAGAGTGGAATGAGCAGTTCTTC
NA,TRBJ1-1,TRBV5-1,CASREQGGTEAFF,TGCGCCAGCAGAGAACAGGGAGGGACTGAAGCTTTCTTT
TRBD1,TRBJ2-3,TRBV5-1,CASSLTGTGGDTQYF,TGCGCCAGCAGCTTGACCGGGACAGGGGGAGATACGCAGTATTTT
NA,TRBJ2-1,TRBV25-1,CASRWADNEQFF,TGTGCCAGCAGATGGGCCGACAATGAGCAGTTCTTC
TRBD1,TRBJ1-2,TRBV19,CASSSTGEGYTF,TGTGCCAGTAGTTCCACAGGGGAAGGCTACACCTTC
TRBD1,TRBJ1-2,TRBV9,CASSERQGFSYGYTF,TGTGCCAGCAGCGAAAGACAGGGGTTTAGCTATGGCTACACCTTC
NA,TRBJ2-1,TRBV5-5,CASSLGQGSNEQFF,TGTGCCAGCAGCTTGGGTCAGGGTTCTAATGAGCAGTTCTTC
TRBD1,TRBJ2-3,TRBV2,CASRGTGSDADTQYF,TGTGCCAGCAGGGGGACAGGGAGCGACGCAGATACGCAGTATTTT
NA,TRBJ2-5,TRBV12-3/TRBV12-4,CASSLRGVTQYF,TGTGCCAGCAGTTTGCGGGGTGTGACCCAGTACTTC